A selection of T cell receptor beta chains follows, all from one sample in a study of cytomegalovirus exposure and HLA in healthy donors. Generated by immunoSEQ multiplex PCR, the TCRdb table keeps only in-frame clones and is missing some. Among about 130,000 clones listed, around 80% were seen once. Sequencing was performed on PBMCs. The receptors shown here come from a man under 40 in good health and CMV-seropositive. The CDR3 runs from the conserved cysteine through the conserved F or W. The order of the fields is V gene, J gene, clone size, D gene, CDR3 DNA, CDR3 protein. A D gene is named only where the DNA matches it firmly. For some rows the clone size is stated as once, few or many, or as a class when expanded; others skip it.

TRBV27	TRBJ1-1	NA	TRBD1	TGTGCCAGCACCTCCCTGCGGACAGGGGGCGCGAACACTGAAGCTTTCTTT	CASTSLRTGGANTEAFF
TRBV10-1	TRBJ2-1	NA	TRBD2	TGCGCCAGCAGTGATTATAGCGGGCCCCGGGATGAGCAGTTCTTC	CASSDYSGPRDEQFF
TRBV6-7	TRBJ2-7	NA	TRBD2	TGTGCCAGCAGCCCCCCCCGGACTAGCGGGAGGACGTTGAGGAGCTCCTACGAGCAGTACTTC	CASSPPRTSGRTLRSSYEQYF
TRBV9	TRBJ2-3	NA	TRBD2	TGTGCCAGCCGACTAGCGGGAGTGAAACCTAGCACAGATACGCAGTATTTT	CASRLAGVKPSTDTQYF
TRBV6-5	TRBJ1-5	NA	NA	TGTGCCAGCAGGCCTACAGGGTTACATCAGCCCCAGCATTTT	CASRPTGLHQPQHF
TRBV5-1	TRBJ1-3	NA	NA	TGCGCCAGCAGCTTCGAGGGCGACGGAAACACCATATATTTT	CASSFEGDGNTIYF
TRBV13	TRBJ1-3	NA	NA	TGTGCCAGCAGCCACGGACTCTCATCCGGAAACACCATATATTTT	CASSHGLSSGNTIYF
TRBV4-1	TRBJ1-5	NA	NA	TGCGCCAGCAGCCAGGCACAGGGATCAAGTCAGCCCCAGCATTTT	CASSQAQGSSQPQHF
TRBV5-1	TRBJ1-1	once	NA	TGCGCCAGCAGGGAGGGTGAGGGAAACCAAGCTTTCTTT	CASREGEGNQAFF
TRBV7-6	TRBJ1-3	NA	NA	TGTGCCAGCAGCTTAGTTGGGGCAGGGGCCACTTACTCTGGAAACACCATATATTTT	CASSLVGAGATYSGNTIYF
TRBV5-1	TRBJ1-2	NA	NA	TGCGCCAGCAGCTTGGCCATTTACAGGACCGGGTATGGCTACACCTTC	CASSLAIYRTGYGYTF
TRBV6-6	TRBJ1-2	few	TRBD1	TGTGCCAGCAGCCCCGGACAGGCCTATGGCTACACCTTC	CASSPGQAYGYTF
TRBV18	TRBJ1-3	NA	NA	TGTGCCAGCTCACCTTACGACAGTAGCTCTGGAAACACCATATATTTT	CASSPYDSSSGNTIYF
TRBV9	TRBJ2-2	few	TRBD2	TGTGCCAGCAGCGAGACTAGCGGAACCACCGGGGAGCTGTTTTTT	CASSETSGTTGELFF
TRBV5-1	TRBJ2-3	NA	TRBD1	TGCGCCACCTCACCGGGACAGGGGTTCTCAGATACGCAGTATTTT	CATSPGQGFSDTQYF
TRBV27	TRBJ1-4	NA	NA	TGTGCCAGCAGCCCGGGGTATGGAGATGAAAAACTGTTTTTT	CASSPGYGDEKLFF
TRBV30	TRBJ1-2	NA	NA	TGTGCCTGGAGTGTAAGCAGGGTTAACTATGGCTACACCTTC	CAWSVSRVNYGYTF
TRBV19	TRBJ2-5	NA	NA	TGTGCCAGTAGTATAAGGGGTCGGTATTTCGAGACCCAGTACTTC	CASSIRGRYFETQYF
TRBV5-4	TRBJ2-3	NA	TRBD2	TGTGCCAGCAGGTTGGGACTAGCGGGAGGACGAGATACGCAGTATTTT	CASRLGLAGGRDTQYF
TRBV30	TRBJ2-7	NA	NA	TGTGCCTGGAGTGTTGGGGCTCGGGCAAACGAGCAGTACTTC	CAWSVGARANEQYF
TRBV7-2	TRBJ2-1	NA	TRBD2	TGTGCCAGCAGCTTAGCTAGCGGGGGAAACAATGAGCAGTTCTTC	CASSLASGGNNEQFF
TRBV2	TRBJ2-2	NA	NA	TGTGCCAGCAGTGATCTCCCCGGGGAGCTGTTTTTT	CASSDLPGELFF
TRBV19	TRBJ2-7	NA	NA	TGTGCCAGTAGTATATCAGGATACGAGCAGTACTTC	CASSISGYEQYF
TRBV4-1	TRBJ2-7	NA	NA	TGCGCCAGCAGCCAAGTAACAGATACCTACGAGCAGTACTTC	CASSQVTDTYEQYF
TRBV18	TRBJ1-2	NA	TRBD1	TGTGCCAGCCTCAGACAGGGGGCCAGCCCTAACTATGGCTACACCTTC	CASLRQGASPNYGYTF
TRBV30	TRBJ2-6	NA	NA	TGTGCCTGGATCGCGGGCTTCTCTGGGGCCAACGTCCTGACTTTC	CAWIAGFSGANVLTF
TRBV7-9	TRBJ2-2	NA	TRBD1	TGTGCCAGCAGCTTAAGGCAGGGGGTGACCACCGGGGAGCTGTTTTTT	CASSLRQGVTTGELFF
TRBV27	TRBJ1-5	NA	TRBD1	TGTGCCAGCAGTTTATCAGGGGGCGATCAGCCCCAGCATTTT	CASSLSGGDQPQHF
TRBV6-6	TRBJ1-5	NA	TRBD1	TGTGCCGCAGACAGGGGTCGCCAGCCCCAGCATTTT	CAADRGRQPQHF
TRBV7-2	TRBJ2-3	NA	TRBD2	TGTGCCAGCATTCCAAAGTCGGCCTTTGGGACTAGCGGCACAGATACGCAGTATTTT	CASIPKSAFGTSGTDTQYF
TRBV5-6	TRBJ2-5	NA	TRBD2	TGTGCCAGCAGCTTGGATGCTAGCGGGAGAGTCGGGGAGACCCAGTACTTC	CASSLDASGRVGETQYF
TRBV6-5	TRBJ2-7	NA	NA	TGTGCCAGCAGTTCCACGGCCCAGGTCGAGCAGTACTTC	CASSSTAQVEQYF
TRBV15	TRBJ1-3	NA	NA	TGTGCCACCAGCAGAGTTCTCGGTGGAAACACCATATATTTT	CATSRVLGGNTIYF
TRBV7-6	TRBJ2-2	once	TRBD2	TGTGCCAGCAGCCTGACTAGCGGGGACACCGGGGAGCTGTTTTTT	CASSLTSGDTGELFF
TRBV5-1	TRBJ2-5	NA	NA	TGCGCCAGCAGCGGCATAAGGGGCAGTGCAGAGACCCAGTACTTC	CASSGIRGSAETQYF
TRBV25-1	TRBJ2-7	NA	TRBD2	TGTGCCAGCAGTGACCCACTAGCGGGTGAGCAGTACTTC	CASSDPLAGEQYF
TRBV6-1	TRBJ1-2	NA	TRBD1	TGTGCCAGCAGTGCAACACGCACCAGGGGGAACTATGGCTACACCTTC	CASSATRTRGNYGYTF
TRBV5-1	TRBJ1-5	NA	NA	TGCGCCAGCAGCTTGGATTCCAGGGATCAGCCCCAGCATTTT	CASSLDSRDQPQHF
TRBV5-8	TRBJ1-1	once	TRBD1	TGTGCCAGCAGCACCTTTTGGACAGGGGGCACTGAAGCTTTCTTT	CASSTFWTGGTEAFF
TRBV30	TRBJ2-5	few	NA	TGTGCCTGGAGGCGCGAGGTGGAGACCCAGTACTTC	CAWRREVETQYF
TRBV11-3	TRBJ2-1	NA	NA	TGTGCCAGCAGCTTAACTAGTCCGGACAATGAGCAGTTCTTC	CASSLTSPDNEQFF
TRBV28	TRBJ2-7	NA	NA	TGTGCCAGCAGTTCAACTGGACACCCGACCTACGAGCAGTACTTC	CASSSTGHPTYEQYF
TRBV7-9	TRBJ2-1	few	TRBD2	TGTGCCAGCAGCTCCCTCCAGACTAGCGGGAGTAATGAGCAGTTCTTC	CASSSLQTSGSNEQFF
TRBV7-6	TRBJ2-3	NA	NA	TGTGCCAGCAGCTCGGGACTTCGCACAGATACGCAGTATTTT	CASSSGLRTDTQYF
TRBV19	TRBJ2-1	once	NA	TGTGCCAGTAGTATCTCGGGGAGCTCCTACAATGAGCAGTTCTTC	CASSISGSSYNEQFF
TRBV4-3	TRBJ2-1	NA	TRBD2	TGCGCCAGCAGCCAGGAGACTAGCGGGGCCGGGACCTACAATGAGCAGTTCTTC	CASSQETSGAGTYNEQFF
TRBV9	TRBJ2-2	NA	TRBD1	TGTGCCAGCAGCGTAGCCGGACAGGTATGGGGCACCGGGGAGCTGTTTTTT	CASSVAGQVWGTGELFF
TRBV11-2	TRBJ2-2	NA	NA	TGTGCCAGCAGCTTAAGTATACGGTCCGGGGAGCTGTTTTTT	CASSLSIRSGELFF
TRBV19	TRBJ1-5	NA	TRBD1	TGTGCCAGTAGTATACTACAGGGGAATCAGCCCCAGCATTTT	CASSILQGNQPQHF
TRBV6-5	TRBJ1-2	NA	NA	TGTGCCAGCAGAACCCCGGACAGAGATTATGGCTACACCTTC	CASRTPDRDYGYTF
TRBV4-1	TRBJ2-1	NA	TRBD2	TGCGCCAGCAGCCAAGTCCCTCAGACTAGCGGGAGGGGGGGGCGGTTCTTC	CASSQVPQTSGRGGRFF
TRBV5-1	TRBJ2-7	NA	TRBD2	TGCGCCAGCAGCTTGAGTGGCGGGAGTGCCTACGAGCAGTACTTC	CASSLSGGSAYEQYF
TRBV6-5	TRBJ2-7	few	TRBD1	TGTGCCAGCAGTCCCGGGACAGGGAGCTCCTACGAGCAGTACTTC	CASSPGTGSSYEQYF
TRBV13	TRBJ2-7	NA	TRBD1	TGTGCCAGCAGCCCCGGGACAGGGATATACGAGCAGTACTTC	CASSPGTGIYEQYF